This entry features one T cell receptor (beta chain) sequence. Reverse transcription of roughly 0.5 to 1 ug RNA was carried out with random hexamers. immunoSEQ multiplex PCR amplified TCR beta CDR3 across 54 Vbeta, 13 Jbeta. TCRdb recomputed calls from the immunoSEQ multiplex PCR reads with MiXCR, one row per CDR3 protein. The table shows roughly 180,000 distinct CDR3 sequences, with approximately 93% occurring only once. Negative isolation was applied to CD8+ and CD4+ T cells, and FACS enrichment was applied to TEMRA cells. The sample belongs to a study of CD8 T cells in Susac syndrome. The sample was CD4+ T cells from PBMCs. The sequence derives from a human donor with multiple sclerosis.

In nucleotides, the CDR3 is TGTGCCAGCAGCTTGGCCGTGGGCCGTCAAGAGACCCAGTACTTC. Amino acid sequence: CASSLAVGRQETQYF. V gene TRBV5-4 combines with J gene TRBJ2-5; no clear D gene. The CDR3 contains 15 residues. Germline V gene sequence: CDR1 SGHNT, CDR2 YYREEE (reference sequence). Trimming stripped 0 bases from V and 2 bases from J, with 11 bases between.